This is a list of T cell receptor delta chains from one sample in a study of Vδ1+ human thymocytes. TCRdb reanalyzed the multiplex PCR reads using CATT. This sample has roughly 55,000 delta-chain clones, with around a sixth found just once. Sequenced input: Vdelta1+ gamma-delta thymocytes from the thymus. Receptors were obtained from a boy under three years old who had congenital heart surgery. CDR3s include the opening cysteine and the closing phenylalanine or tryptophan. The D gene is left open where the match is weak. The size entry is marked missing in some rows and otherwise reads once, few, many or a size class.

>.|.|TRDJ1|TRDV1
CALGGLPTGYWGRRLIF
TGTGCTCTTGGTGGCCTTCCTACCGGCTACTGGGGGAGACGACTCATCTTT
>many|TRDD3|TRDJ1|TRDV2
CACDTLGDKHKLIF
TGTGCCTGTGACACCCTGGGGGATAAGCATAAACTCATCTTT
>.|TRDD3|TRDJ1|TRDV1
CALGKNPTGAHTDKLIF
TGTGCTCTTGGGAAGAACCCTACTGGGGCACACACCGATAAACTCATCTTT
>few|.|TRDJ1|TRDV1
CALGARSLRGKLIF
TGTGCTCTTGGGGCACGTTCCTTGCGGGGTAAACTCATCTTT
>.|TRDD3|TRDJ1|TRDV1
CALGEPRSRKGDTSKLIF
TGTGCTCTTGGGGAACCACGATCCAGGAAGGGGGATACGTCTAAACTCATCTTT
>few|TRDD3|TRDJ1|TRDV1
CALGVSYTGGYLYTDKLIF
TGTGCTCTTGGGGTTTCTTACACTGGGGGATACTTGTACACCGATAAACTCATCTTT
>few|TRDD3|TRDJ1|TRDV1
CALGVGIPGGPHPDKLIF
TGTGCTCTTGGTGTAGGGATTCCTGGGGGACCCCACCCCGATAAACTCATCTTT
>.|.|TRDJ1|TRDV1
CALGDTRTYYTDKLIF
TGTGCTCTTGGGGACACGAGGACCTACTACACCGATAAACTCATCTTT
>.|TRDD3|TRDJ1|TRDV1
CALGMNPHSFPTWGDYKLIF
TGTGCTCTTGGGATGAACCCCCACTCATTCCCAACCTGGGGGGACTATAAACTCATCTTT
>few|.|TRDJ1|TRDV1
CALGDGLLLALYTDKLIF
TGTGCTCTTGGGGACGGTCTTCTCCTGGCCTTGTACACCGATAAACTCATCTTT
>.|TRDD3|TRDJ1|TRDV1
CALGEFGTGGYRGKLIF
TGTGCTCTTGGGGAATTCGGGACCGGGGGATACCGGGGTAAACTCATCTTT
>few|.|TRDJ1|TRDV1
CALGELWATGVPYTDKLIF
TGTGCTCTTGGGGAACTGTGGGCGACGGGAGTACCGTACACCGATAAACTCATCTTT
>few|TRDD3|TRDJ1|TRDV1
CALGKVLRGLGDNHTDKLIF
TGTGCTCTTGGAAAGGTCCTACGTGGTCTGGGGGACAATCACACCGATAAACTCATCTTT
>few|.|TRDJ1|TRDV1
CALGPYGDEVLTGGDTDKLIF
TGTGCTCTTGGTCCGTATGGCGATGAGGTTCTTACGGGTGGGGACACCGATAAACTCATCTTT
>.|TRDD3|TRDJ1|TRDV1
CALGELIPYWGIKLTDKLIF
TGTGCTCTTGGGGAACTTATTCCCTACTGGGGGATAAAGTTAACCGATAAACTCATCTTT
>.|TRDD3|TRDJ1|TRDV1
CALGDLLSPPSTGGYGHKLIF
TGTGCTCTTGGGGACCTGCTGTCCCCACCCAGTACTGGGGGATACGGGCATAAACTCATCTTT
>few|TRDD3|TRDJ1|TRDV1
CALGERLGSSRVLGDLYTDKLIF
TGTGCTCTTGGGGAACGGTTAGGATCTTCCCGGGTACTGGGGGACCTGTACACCGATAAACTCATCTTT
>few|.|TRDJ1|TRDV1
CALGERSKVPFTDKLIF
TGTGCTCTTGGGGAACGGAGTAAGGTCCCGTTCACCGATAAACTCATCTTT
>.|.|TRDJ1|TRDV1
CALGELAYGSLPRYTDKLIF
TGTGCTCTTGGGGAACTAGCCTACGGGAGTCTCCCCCGGTACACCGATAAACTCATCTTT
>few|TRDD3|TRDJ1|TRDV1
CALGLPFLRLDWGIRSTTDKLIF
TGTGCTCTTGGCCTGCCCTTCCTACGACTTGATTGGGGGATACGCTCTACCACCGATAAACTCATCTTT
>.|.|TRDJ1|TRDV1
CALGELDPIIRLTHTDKLIF
TGTGCTCTTGGGGAACTGGACCCTATAATCCGCCTTACCCACACCGATAAACTCATCTTT
>few|.|TRDJ1|TRDV1
CALGGSDRLLQYTDKLIF
TGTGCTCTTGGGGGCTCAGACCGTCTCCTCCAGTACACCGATAAACTCATCTTT
>.|TRDD3|TRDJ1|TRDV1
CALGGNLQEVVWGTQPDKLIF
TGTGCTCTTGGGGGAAACCTACAAGAGGTCGTCTGGGGGACCCAGCCCGATAAACTCATCTTT
>once|TRDD3|TRDJ1|TRDV3
CAFLTSPSLGDTGRLIF
TGTGCCTTCCTTACATCCCCTTCCTTGGGGGATACGGGTCGGCTCATCTTT
>few|TRDD2|TRDJ2|TRDV1
CALGDLSYLDLAQLFF
TGTGCTCTTGGGGACCTTTCCTACCTAGACTTAGCACAACTCTTCTTT
>.|.|TRDJ1|TRDV1
CALGGRTCTDKLIF
TGTGCTCTTGGGGGAAGGACGTGCACCGATAAACTCATCTTT
>.|TRDD3|TRDJ1|TRDV1
CALGATVLGDRNNDKLIF
TGTGCTCTTGGGGCCACGGTACTGGGGGATAGAAACAACGATAAACTCATCTTT
>.|.|TRDJ1|TRDV1
CALGELGHLTRGPYYTDKLIF
TGTGCTCTTGGGGAACTAGGGCATCTTACCAGGGGGCCCTACTACACCGATAAACTCATCTTT
>few|.|TRDJ1|TRDV1
CALSRGTYTDKLIF
TGTGCTCTTTCCAGAGGTACTTACACCGATAAACTCATCTTT
>few|.|TRDJ1|TRDV1
CALGNFRRLDKLIF
TGTGCTCTTGGGAACTTCAGGCGTTTAGATAAACTCATCTTT
>.|TRDD3|TRDJ1|TRDV3
CAFYPLASGGRHDKLIF
TGTGCCTTTTACCCTCTTGCTTCTGGGGGACGCCACGATAAACTCATCTTT
>.|.|TRDJ1|TRDV1
CALGELTYGGWGSPRDKLIF
TGTGCTCTTGGGGAACTGACCTACGGGGGGTGGGGATCGCCCCGTGATAAACTCATCTTT
>.|.|TRDJ1|TRDV3
CAFLWGLYTDKLIF
TGTGCCTTCCTATGGGGGTTGTACACCGATAAACTCATCTTT
>.|TRDD2|TRDJ1|TRDV1
CALGVRAFLTSMGVLYTDKLIF
TGTGCTCTTGGGGTGAGGGCCTTCCTAACGTCAATGGGGGTTCTTTACACCGATAAACTCATCTTT
>few|TRDD3|TRDJ1|TRDV1
CALGESSTPKCLAGGYIILGAELIF
TGTGCTCTTGGGGAAAGTTCTACTCCTAAGTGCCTGGCAGGGGGATACATTATTCTAGGTGCCGAACTCATCTTT
>few|.|TRDJ1|TRDV1
CALGELCHKLDKLIF
TGTGCTCTTGGGGAACTTTGCCACAAACTCGATAAACTCATCTTT
>few|TRDD3|TRDJ1|TRDV1
CALGETPGLSTLRHWGTLKLIF
TGTGCTCTTGGGGAAACCCCAGGCCTTTCTACTTTAAGGCACTGGGGGACACTCAAACTCATCTTT
>few|TRDD3|TRDJ1|TRDV1
CALGYFQTGGSPWPYTDKLIF
TGTGCTCTTGGGTACTTCCAAACTGGGGGATCCCCTTGGCCTTACACCGATAAACTCATCTTT
>few|.|TRDJ2|TRDV1
CALGVPREQLFF
TGTGCTCTTGGGGTCCCTCGCGAACAACTCTTCTTT
>few|TRDD3|TRDJ1|TRDV1
CALGCQISYGWGIPYTDKLIF
TGTGCTCTTGGGTGTCAAATCTCCTACGGCTGGGGGATACCTTACACCGATAAACTCATCTTT
>.|TRDD3|TRDJ1|TRDV1
CALGENTFRGWGTLYTDKLIF
TGTGCTCTTGGGGAAAATACCTTCCGGGGCTGGGGGACCCTTTACACCGATAAACTCATCTTT